This is a list of T cell receptor beta chains from one sample in a study of cytomegalovirus exposure and HLA in healthy donors. TCRdb's copy holds only in-frame clones and misses some; the assay was immunoSEQ multiplex PCR. Altogether some 130,000 clones are present, 70% to 80% being singletons, with the ten largest covering 2% to 2.5%. Material: PBMCs. The receptors were sampled from a man aged 30 to 45 in good health and CMV-seronegative. Each CDR3 is given with its conserved first and last residue.

v_gene,j_gene,CDR3aa
TRBV2,TRBJ2-7,CASSRTPAGEQYF
TRBV9,TRBJ2-1,CASSLSGSSYNEQFF
TRBV7-2,TRBJ2-7,CASSFPGRKTYEQYF
TRBV7-9,TRBJ2-6,CSSSLRVSGANVLTF
TRBV9,TRBJ2-1,CASSVYTGFSSYNEQFF
TRBV6-1,TRBJ1-2,CASMTSSYGYTF
TRBV7-9,TRBJ1-1,CASSLILNTEAFF
TRBV29-1,TRBJ2-7,CSVVVGGRGYEQYF
TRBV7-9,TRBJ1-5,CASSLGQGNQPQHF
TRBV18,TRBJ1-3,CASSGQGNTIYF
TRBV10-1,TRBJ2-7,CASRNLGLAGGYEQYF
TRBV4-3,TRBJ2-6,CASSQDPSGGANVLTF
TRBV27,TRBJ2-7,CASSFFSGRKYEQYF
TRBV6-5,TRBJ2-7,CASRGGAASYGQYF
TRBV7-2,TRBJ2-7,CASSPGLAGGAYEQYF
TRBV11-2,TRBJ2-7,CASSAPGTGLLEQYF
TRBV27,TRBJ1-1,CASSSLQGWNTEAFF
TRBV6-6,TRBJ1-2,CASSNTYGYTF
TRBV27,TRBJ1-6,CASSLGGRANSPLHF
TRBV28,TRBJ1-2,CAIPTGTGFSYGYTF
TRBV6-4,TRBJ1-6,CASSSLSSPLHF
TRBV27,TRBJ2-6,CASSFRAGANVLTF
TRBV2,TRBJ2-7,CASALYEQYF
TRBV19,TRBJ1-2,CASREDRGDPHGYTF
TRBV9,TRBJ2-1,CASSASGSMPNEQFF
TRBV6-1,TRBJ2-7,CASTQGGRFSYEQYF
TRBV19,TRBJ1-2,CASNDEGRGLYGYTF
TRBV5-6,TRBJ1-2,CASSLNRGPFEANYGYTF
TRBV9,TRBJ2-5,CASSVEGAGTQYF
TRBV5-1,.,CASSLSSAGFYEQYF
TRBV5-1,TRBJ2-4,CASSPDPRGAKNIQYF
TRBV15,TRBJ2-1,CATSRGLAGAYNEQFF
TRBV7-2,TRBJ1-1,CASSFWTHTEAFF
TRBV11-2,TRBJ2-7,CASSLSGSYEQYF
TRBV28,TRBJ1-4,CASRLRGTNEKLFF
TRBV29-1,TRBJ1-3,CSVEGRSGNTIYF
TRBV5-4,TRBJ2-1,CASSPPTGTTYNEQFF
TRBV5-1,TRBJ1-1,CASSLGGRAAFF
TRBV4-1,TRBJ2-3,CASSQGGTLLPDTQYF
TRBV6-5,TRBJ2-5,CASSYSGRGWQYF
TRBV11-3,TRBJ2-2,CASSFGTTNTGELFF
TRBV6-5,TRBJ1-4,CASRPGGATNEKLFF
TRBV10-2,TRBJ1-1,CATSGEGNTEAFF